This TCR beta chain was recovered during a study of T cells in Graves' hyperthyroidism and ophthalmopathy (dated by TCRdb to between 2018 and 2021). For context, the study as a whole: Peripheral blood was collected at initial diagnosis, before any treatment. According to the paper, TCR Vbeta CDR3 sequencing was carried out on approximately 140 peripheral blood samples, which came from 40 to 45 ophthalmopathy, 75 or so hyperthyroidism and roughly 17 progressor patients. An independent validation cohort of 18 to 20 hyperthyroidism patients and roughly 16 patients who later progressed to ophthalmopathy tested prospective prediction of ophthalmopathy. For training and testing, the 80 to 100 patients in the discovery cohort were randomly divided in a 7:3 ratio. A discovery cohort of fewer than 110 patients, about 40 with Graves' ophthalmopathy and about 60 with stable Graves' hyperthyroidism, was used to find distinguishing TCR V-J signatures. Thyroid tissue and blood T-cell repertoires from roughly six Graves' hyperthyroidism patients were also compared in the study. Following sampling, methimazole starting at 30 mg daily was given to hyperthyroidism patients, and high-dose intravenous methylprednisolone was given to ophthalmopathy patients.

With regard to this clonotype: This clone's antigen is unknown. No much larger clonotype is one base removed from it; base qualities were not supplied.

Moderately to severely active disease, a Clinical Activity Score of at least 3, a NOSPECS grade of at least 4, and a duration under 3 months were present in ophthalmopathy patients. Any patient with an uncontrolled infection, another autoimmune disease, pregnancy or lactation was excluded. Diagnoses relied on clinical symptoms, serum thyroxine and TRAb, thyroid ultrasound and orbital computed tomography. PBMCs were isolated from 10 ml of fresh peripheral blood by Ficoll-Paque density gradient centrifugation. Total RNA was extracted with Trizol reagent, and quality was checked on an Agilent 2100 Bioanalyzer. Amplification of TCR beta CDR3 regions was carried out from RNA transcripts. The first round of RT-PCR for the TCR CDR3 was performed with the HTBI primer set and the Qiagen OneStep RT-PCR kit. The libraries were constructed in a second round of multiplex PCR and then size-selected and purified. Libraries were sequenced paired-end with 100 bp reads on an Illumina HiSeq2000. Under the source paper's analysis protocol: SOAPnuke was used to process the raw data, removing reads that contained adapters or uncalled bases, had a mean Phred below 15, or lacked an exact match to the constant primer or identifier. COPE v1.2.5 was used to merge the high-quality paired reads, and each unique nucleotide sequence was defined as a clonotype. Clonotypes were aligned to IMGT TRBV, TRBD and TRBJ reference segments using MiTCR v1.1. Only V-J combinations with frequency above 0.0001, covering about 99% of repertoires, were analysed. A TCS score was defined as the ratio between F50 (clonal expansion) and ExV (chaos), using BLOSUM62-based TCRdist between CDR3 peptides within each V-J. Welch's t-statistics and random forest reduced 514 V-J features to about 13, which were used in a naive Bayes classifier (R e1071). The similarity between thyroid and blood repertoires was quantified using the Morisita-Horn index. TCRdb redid the processing of the public reads, applying fastp at Q25 and MiXCR, and retained in-frame beta chains. Rows are combined by CDR3 protein, so each entry shows the most common genes and DNA. TCRdb's processing, not the authors' own work, is the source of the V and J calls. The sample records approximately 610,000 distinct CDR3 sequences, roughly 14% of which are singletons. Over 3.5% of the sample lies in the top ten.

Beyond this particular receptor, the publication reports: During validation, the model predicted progression to ophthalmopathy a median of about 6.3 months ahead of onset, with around 71% sensitivity and 72.22% specificity. No statistical method was used to set the sample size in advance, and investigators knew the group allocation. A 13 V-J signature model separated ophthalmopathy from stable hyperthyroidism, with roughly 88% sensitivity and 81.08% specificity in cross-validation and 80%/75% in testing. Blood samples also contained most of the expanded thyroid clonotypes (frequency above 0.001), which suggests that blood repertoires may reflect thyroid immune responses.

Taken from cysteine to phenylalanine, the CDR3 has 14 residues. Only the CDR3 region is kept as DNA, spanning 42 bases read in frame from base 1. Taken from the germline V gene (reference sequence), the CDR1 and CDR2 loops are LNHNV and YYDKDF. V drops 1 base and J drops 2 bases, leaving 8 bases in between. This receptor was taken from a woman aged 40 to 49 with Graves' ophthalmopathy. The specimen was blood. The V and J genes are TRBV15 and TRBJ1-1, with the D gene call left open. The bases read TGTGCCACCAGCAGAGTGATGGGTAACACTGAAGCTTTCTTT. This sequence encodes CATSRVMGNTEAFF.